This TCR beta chain derives from a study of cytomegalovirus exposure and HLA in healthy donors. In regard to this clone: Its antigen is currently unknown.

General study points: DRB1 had the most TCR associations and HLA-C the fewest, a later analysis found, with rates varying by HLA locus.

Trimming took off 0 bases at V and 1 base at J, with 9 bases between the two ends. CDR1 and CDR2 (germline): LNHNV, YYDKDF (reference sequence). The CDR3 is made up of 16 amino acids. This PCR relied on a set of 60 Vbeta primers and 13 Jbeta primers. TCRdb's table, derived via immunoSEQ multiplex PCR, lists solely in-frame clones and lacks some. The sample records 200,000 or so clones, 65% to 80% being singletons. Source material: PBMCs. This sequence joins TRBV15 and TRBJ1-4; a possible D gene is TRBD1 (6 bases). This sequence originates from a man aged 35-49 years in good health and CMV-seronegative. The CDR3, as DNA: TGTGCCACCAGCAGAGATCAGGGGTTAACTAATGAAAAACTGTTTTTT. Protein: CATSRDQGLTNEKLFF.